This T cell receptor (beta chain) was recorded in a study of cytomegalovirus exposure and HLA in healthy donors. The study ran its PCR with 60 Vbeta and 13 Jbeta primers. TCRdb keeps only in-frame clones here, not all; method: immunoSEQ multiplex PCR. The sample lists approximately 190,000 clones, around 86% occurring once. Remarks on this clone: Its matching antigen is unknown.

Regarding the study as a whole: Sequencing depth across donors, presence/absence analyses assumed, was roughly uniform.

The CDR3 has 13 amino acids. Germline V CDR1 and CDR2: PRHDT, FYEKMQ (reference sequence). The V and J ends lost 0 bases and 11 bases respectively, with 13 bases between them. Sequencing input: PBMCs. The V call is TRBV13, the J call TRBJ2-5; D perhaps matches TRBD2 (6 bases). The origin of this receptor is a woman aged 50 to 60 in good health and CMV-seropositive. DNA for the CDR3: TGTGCCAGCAGCTTAGGGGATTCGGGGGAGCAGTACTTC. It translates to CASSLGDSGEQYF.